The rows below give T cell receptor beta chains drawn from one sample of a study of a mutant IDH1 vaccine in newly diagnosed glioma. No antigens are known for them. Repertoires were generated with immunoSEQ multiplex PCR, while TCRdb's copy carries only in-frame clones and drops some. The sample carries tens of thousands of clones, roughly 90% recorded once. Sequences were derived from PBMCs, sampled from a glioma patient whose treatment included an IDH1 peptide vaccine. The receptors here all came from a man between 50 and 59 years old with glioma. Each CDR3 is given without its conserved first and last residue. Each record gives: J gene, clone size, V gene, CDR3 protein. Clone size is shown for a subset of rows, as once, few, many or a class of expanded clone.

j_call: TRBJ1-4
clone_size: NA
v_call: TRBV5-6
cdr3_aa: ASSFQTYSSEKLF

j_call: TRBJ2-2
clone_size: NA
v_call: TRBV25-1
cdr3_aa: ASSSEVVGSNTGELF

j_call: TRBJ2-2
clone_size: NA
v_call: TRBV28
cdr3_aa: ATTETGNTGELF

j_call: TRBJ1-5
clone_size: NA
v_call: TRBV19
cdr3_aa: ASSIYRGDQPQH

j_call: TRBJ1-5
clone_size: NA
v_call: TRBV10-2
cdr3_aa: ASSGETGYQPQH

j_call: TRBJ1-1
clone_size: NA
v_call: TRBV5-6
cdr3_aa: ASSLPSTVNTEAF

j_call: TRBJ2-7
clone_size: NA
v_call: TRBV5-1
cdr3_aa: ASSLQDSSLGIYEQY

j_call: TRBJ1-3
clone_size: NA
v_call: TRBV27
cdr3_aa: ASSLGRGSGNTIY

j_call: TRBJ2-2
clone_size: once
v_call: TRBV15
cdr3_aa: ATSSRKNPRAGNTGELF

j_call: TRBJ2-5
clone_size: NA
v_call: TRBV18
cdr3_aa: ASSRDQKETQY

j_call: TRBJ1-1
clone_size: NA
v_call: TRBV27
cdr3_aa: ASRPGSGTGGGTEAF

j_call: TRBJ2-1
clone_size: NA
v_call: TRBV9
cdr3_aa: ASNSGVLGGNEQF

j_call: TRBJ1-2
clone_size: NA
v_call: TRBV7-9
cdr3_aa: ASSSDRAGQDNGYT